The rows below give T cell receptor beta chains drawn from one sample of a study of T cell changes during pregnancy in multiple sclerosis. The repertoire was sequenced with immunoSEQ multiplex PCR; TCRdb's copy has only in-frame clones and lacks some. The table shows about 97,000 clones, with about nine tenths occurring only once. The sequenced sample was peripheral blood, obtained in the second trimester of pregnancy. The receptors were sampled from a female donor in good health, enrolled as a control in a pregnancy study. The CDR3 runs from the conserved cysteine through the conserved F or W.

>TRBV28|TRBJ1-6
CASSLPQGPSIGNSPLHF
>TRBV9|TRBJ2-1
CASSGSGESYNEQFF
>TRBV11-2|TRBJ1-2
CASSLDLLGGYTF
>TRBV2|TRBJ1-2
CASRDMRQATYGYTF
>TRBV15|TRBJ1-1
CATSRDLAREAFF
>TRBV7-9|TRBJ2-1
CASSLGTGGFGEQFF
>TRBV18|TRBJ2-5
CASSLGGAQETQYF
>TRBV18|TRBJ2-1
CASSPLSSSYNEQFF
>TRBV28|TRBJ1-5
CASSFGGAFNQPQHF
>TRBV28|TRBJ1-3
CASSLTEYRSGNTIYF
>TRBV25-1|TRBJ2-2
CASSEYRGTGELFF
>TRBV5-4|TRBJ1-2
CASSLAFPGTGGFSYGYTF
>TRBV23-1|TRBJ1-2
CASRDRGRAIDGYTF
>TRBV2|TRBJ1-5
CASSEVLGGPQHF
>TRBV10-3|TRBJ1-1
CAISESGQVRGAFF
>TRBV7-2|TRBJ2-7
CASSTSSGSSYEQYF
>TRBV5-8|TRBJ2-5
CASSRGGIQETQYF
>TRBV5-6|TRBJ1-1
CASSLDVGGLHTEAFF
>TRBV6-5|TRBJ2-7
CASSYRGAYEQYF
>TRBV11-3|TRBJ2-1
CASSSGQGAIHNEQFF
>TRBV10-3|TRBJ1-1
CAISESTQDREAFF
>TRBV4-1|TRBJ2-2
CASSQGRNSGRVGELFF
>TRBV18|TRBJ1-2
CASSLGTGGGNYGYTF
>TRBV6-5|TRBJ1-4
CASGRVGEKLFF
>TRBV15|TRBJ1-6
CATSRGGGNNSPLHF
>TRBV10-3|TRBJ2-7
CAIQRGSEQYF
>TRBV9|TRBJ1-1
CASSVVGVTEAFF
>TRBV7-6|TRBJ1-3
CASSLGDFPSGNTIYF
>TRBV5-7|TRBJ2-3
CASTRSGADTQYF
>TRBV11-2|TRBJ1-2
CASSLATGMGYTF
>TRBV15|TRBJ2-2
CATGPGGTGELFF
>TRBV4-2|TRBJ2-7
CASSQGTSGEDLAYEQYF
>TRBV28|TRBJ2-2
CASSFQGATGGELFF
>TRBV9|TRBJ1-2
CASSVADPNYGYTF
>TRBV2|TRBJ2-6
CASRDISGANVLTF
>TRBV19|TRBJ2-1
CASSTRTGGNEQFF
>TRBV28|TRBJ1-4
CATEGTENEKLFF
>TRBV15|TRBJ1-1
CATSSLQGHRVAFF
>TRBV10-3|TRBJ2-7
CAIKTGDSYEQYF
>TRBV5-6|TRBJ2-7
CASSRQLEHYEQYF